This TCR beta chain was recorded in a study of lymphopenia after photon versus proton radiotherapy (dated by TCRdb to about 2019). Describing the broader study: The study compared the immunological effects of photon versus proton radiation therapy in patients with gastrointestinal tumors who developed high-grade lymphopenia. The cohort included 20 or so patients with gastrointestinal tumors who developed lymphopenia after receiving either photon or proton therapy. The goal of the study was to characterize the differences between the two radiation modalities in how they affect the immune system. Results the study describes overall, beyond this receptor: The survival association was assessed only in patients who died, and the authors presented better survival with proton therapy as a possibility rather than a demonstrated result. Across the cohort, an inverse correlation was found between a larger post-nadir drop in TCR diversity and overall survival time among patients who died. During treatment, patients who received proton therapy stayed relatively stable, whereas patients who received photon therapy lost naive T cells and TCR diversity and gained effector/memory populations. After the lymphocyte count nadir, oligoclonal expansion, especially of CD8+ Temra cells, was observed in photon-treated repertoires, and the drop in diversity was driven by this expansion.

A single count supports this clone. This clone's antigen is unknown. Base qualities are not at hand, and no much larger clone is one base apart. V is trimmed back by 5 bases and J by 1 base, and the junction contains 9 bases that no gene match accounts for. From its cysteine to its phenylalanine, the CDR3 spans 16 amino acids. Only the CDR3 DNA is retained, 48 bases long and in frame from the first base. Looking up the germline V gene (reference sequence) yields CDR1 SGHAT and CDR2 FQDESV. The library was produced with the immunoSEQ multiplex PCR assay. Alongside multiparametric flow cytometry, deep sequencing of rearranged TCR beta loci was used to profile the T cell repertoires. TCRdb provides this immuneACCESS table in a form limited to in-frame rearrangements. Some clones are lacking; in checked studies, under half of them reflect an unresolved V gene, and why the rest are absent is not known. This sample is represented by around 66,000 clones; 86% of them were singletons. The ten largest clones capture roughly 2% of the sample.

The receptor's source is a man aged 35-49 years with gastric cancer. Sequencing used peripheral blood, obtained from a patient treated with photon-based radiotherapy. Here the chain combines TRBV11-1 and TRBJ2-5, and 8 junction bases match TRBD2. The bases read TGTGCCAGCAGCCCCGGGGTAGCGGGGACCCAAGAGACCCAGTACTTC. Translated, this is CASSPGVAGTQETQYF.